This T cell receptor beta chain emerged from a study of blood T cells in healthy people across ages. Points from the study as a whole: Estimates of diversity drawn from one million T cells were considered underestimates.

This CDR3 is 11 amino acids long. Germline CDR1 DFQATT, CDR2 SNEGSKA (reference sequence). V was cut by 3 bases and J by 8 bases, with 10 bases left in between. Through a sample-barcoded 5' primer and a J-beta primer mix, a second PCR was run for about 6 to 11 cycles. TCRdb re-analysed the 5' RACE reads in MiXCR, keeping a single row per CDR3 protein. The sample includes 1.5 million to 2 million distinct CDR3 sequences, 49% seen only once; the top ten take over 2%. For this clonotype: Its cognate antigen is unknown.

The clonotype originates from a woman in her thirties or forties in good health. The V gene is TRBV20-1, the J gene TRBJ1-2; D uncertain. Sequenced sample: blood. The CDR3 nucleotides read TGCAGTGCTAGTGTTAGGCGGGGCTACACCTTC. It codes for CSASVRRGYTF.